A selection of T cell receptor beta chains follows, all from one sample in a study of T cell changes during pregnancy in multiple sclerosis. Method: immunoSEQ multiplex PCR; TCRdb's copy keeps in-frame clones and lacks some. The sample includes under 60,000 clones, around 94% of them seen just once. The sequencing here drew on CD4+ T cells from peripheral blood mononuclear cells, taken in the third trimester of pregnancy. The receptors were sampled from a female donor with multiple sclerosis, enrolled in a pregnancy study. CDR3s include the opening cysteine and the closing phenylalanine or tryptophan. The D gene is left open where the match is weak. Size is stated for part of the rows, as once, few or many counts, or as a class when the clone is expanded.

TRBV25-1	-	-	TRBJ1-5	14	TGTGCCAGCCGTGGGGCAGGGGAACGTCAGCCCCAGCATTTT	CASRGAGERQPQHF
TRBV25-1	-	TRBD1	TRBJ2-5	13	TGTGCCAGCATGACAGGGGGCGAGGAGACCCAGTACTTC	CASMTGGEETQYF
TRBV15	few	-	TRBJ1-1	13	TGTGCCACCAGCAGAGAACGGGGGACTGAAGCTTTCTTT	CATSRERGTEAFF
TRBV5-1	-	-	TRBJ2-2	18	TGCGCCAGCAGTCCAGCACCTCAGGACAGATCGAACACCGGGGAGCTGTTTTTT	CASSPAPQDRSNTGELFF
TRBV5-1	-	TRBD1	TRBJ2-1	16	TGCGCCAGCAGTACGGACAGGGGGCTACCTGGGGTTGAGCAGTTCTTC	CASSTDRGLPGVEQFF
TRBV10-3	-	-	TRBJ2-6	16	TGTGCCATCAGTGGGGCAGGGGCTTCTGGGGCCAACGTCCTGACTTTC	CAISGAGASGANVLTF
TRBV27	-	-	TRBJ1-1	13	TGTGCCAGCAGTACCAGGGGAAACACTGAAGCTTTCTTT	CASSTRGNTEAFF
TRBV2	-	-	TRBJ1-1	16	TGTGCCAGCAGTGAAGCTGGAAGGGGCAGGGGCACTGAAGCTTTCTTT	CASSEAGRGRGTEAFF
TRBV9	-	-	TRBJ2-1	20	TGTGCCAGCAGCGTAGCGAGCACCGGGGTGCGACCGAGCTCCTACAATGAGCAGTTCTTC	CASSVASTGVRPSSYNEQFF
TRBV2	-	-	TRBJ1-5	13	TGTGCCAGCAGTGCAGGGAGCAATCAGCCCCAGCATTTT	CASSAGSNQPQHF
TRBV20-1	-	-	TRBJ1-2	11	TGCAGTGCTAGAGCCCCAAGCGGCTACACCTTC	CSARAPSGYTF
TRBV5-1	-	-	TRBJ2-7	16	TGCGCCAGCAGCCCCCGACCGGGACTCCTCTCCTACGAGCAGTACTTC	CASSPRPGLLSYEQYF
TRBV4-1	-	TRBD1	TRBJ2-7	14	TGCGCCAGCAGCCCAAGACAGGGTTCGTACGAGCAGTACTTC	CASSPRQGSYEQYF
TRBV15	-	-	TRBJ1-3	14	TGTGCCACCAGCGGATCTGACTTTGGAAACACCATATATTTT	CATSGSDFGNTIYF
TRBV29-1	-	-	TRBJ1-5	13	TGCAGCGTTGCACAGGGTAGGGATCAGCCCCAGCATTTT	CSVAQGRDQPQHF
TRBV6-6	-	-	TRBJ2-7	14	TGTGCCAGCAGCAGGGGCGGGAGCGTAGGGGAGCAGTACTTC	CASSRGGSVGEQYF
TRBV9	-	TRBD2	TRBJ2-1	16	TGTGCCAGCAGTCTAGCGGGCCCGAGCTCCTACAATGAGCAGTTCTTC	CASSLAGPSSYNEQFF
TRBV2	few	TRBD1	TRBJ1-4	13	TGTGCCAGCGCTGGGACAGGGGGCGCCGAACTGTTTTTT	CASAGTGGAELFF
TRBV10-3	-	TRBD1	TRBJ2-5	13	TGTGCCATCAGTGACCACAGGGGGGAGACCCAGTACTTC	CAISDHRGETQYF
TRBV5-1	-	-	TRBJ2-3	14	TGCGCCAGCAGACGAAGCCTAGGAGGGGATACGCAGTATTTT	CASRRSLGGDTQYF
TRBV27	few	TRBD1	TRBJ1-1	15	TGTGCCAGCACCGACGGACAGGGAAAAGGCACTGAAGCTTTCTTT	CASTDGQGKGTEAFF
TRBV25-1	-	-	TRBJ2-1	13	TGTGCCAGCAGTGAATCTCTAGCCCATGAGCAGTTCTTC	CASSESLAHEQFF
TRBV2	-	TRBD2	TRBJ2-5	14	TGTGCCAGCAGTGCCCTAGCGGTACAAGAGACCCAGTACTTC	CASSALAVQETQYF
TRBV4-2	-	-	TRBJ1-5	15	TGTGCCAGCAGCCAGCAATCCGGGGGGGGCCAGCCCCAGCATTTT	CASSQQSGGGQPQHF
TRBV15	-	-	TRBJ2-3	14	TGTGCCACCAGCAGAGATCCTAGCACAGATACGCAGTATTTT	CATSRDPSTDTQYF
TRBV19	-	TRBD2	TRBJ2-5	14	TGTGCCAGTAGTATCGCGGGAGGGCAAGAGACCCAGTACTTC	CASSIAGGQETQYF
TRBV5-8	-	TRBD1	TRBJ2-7	14	TGTGCCAGCCTCGGGGACAGGGGTCCCTACGAGCAGTACTTC	CASLGDRGPYEQYF
TRBV14	-	-	TRBJ2-1	12	TGTGCCAGCAGCCCTCGGTACAATGAGCAGTTCTTC	CASSPRYNEQFF
TRBV19	-	-	TRBJ2-1	14	TGTGCCAGTAGTATAGACTTAGCGGCCTCCGAGCAGTTCTTC	CASSIDLAASEQFF
TRBV25-1	-	-	TRBJ2-5	13	TGTGCCAGCAGTGATCCCGTAAAAGAGACCCAGTACTTC	CASSDPVKETQYF
TRBV5-1	-	-	TRBJ2-4	15	TGCGCCAGCAGCTTGGCCGGGCAAAAGGAGGACATTCAGTACTTC	CASSLAGQKEDIQYF
TRBV9	-	TRBD2	TRBJ2-5	14	TGTGCCAGCAGCCCCGGACTAGTGGGAGAGACCCAGTACTTC	CASSPGLVGETQYF
TRBV9	-	TRBD1	TRBJ2-1	15	TGTGCCAGCAGCGTAGGTGGGACAGGGGGCAACGAGCAGTTCTTC	CASSVGGTGGNEQFF
TRBV9	-	-	TRBJ2-5	16	TGTGCCAGCAGCGTAGTAGGTATCAGTCGAGGGGAGACCCAGTACTTC	CASSVVGISRGETQYF
TRBV6-1	-	-	TRBJ1-1	16	TGTGCCAGCAGTGAATTTTTCGGCAGGGGGAACACTGAAGCTTTCTTT	CASSEFFGRGNTEAFF
TRBV6-1	-	TRBD1	TRBJ1-4	13	TGTGCCAGCCAAGGGGGCCGGGGGGAAAAACTGTTTTTT	CASQGGRGEKLFF
TRBV6-1	once	TRBD2	TRBJ2-3	15	TGTGCCAGCAGTGCCGGGACTAGCTGGGGAGATACGCAGTATTTT	CASSAGTSWGDTQYF
TRBV11-3	once	TRBD2	TRBJ2-7	15	TGTGCCAGCAGCTTAGCCGCGGGAGATGGTTACGAGCAGTACTTC	CASSLAAGDGYEQYF
TRBV9	-	TRBD1	TRBJ1-1	15	TGTGCCAGCAGCCCCCTACAGGGGGGGAACACTGAAGCTTTCTTT	CASSPLQGGNTEAFF
TRBV18	-	-	TRBJ1-2	16	TGTGCCAGCTCACGTGACCGTCGTAGCCTTAACTATGGCTACACCTTC	CASSRDRRSLNYGYTF
TRBV6-1	-	-	TRBJ2-7	15	TGTGCCAGCAGTGAATGGGGTTCTGGGAGCTACGAGCAGTACTTC	CASSEWGSGSYEQYF
TRBV7-2	-	TRBD2	TRBJ2-3	16	TGTGCCAGCAGCTATAAAAGCGGGAGGGCGGTGGATACGCAGTATTTT	CASSYKSGRAVDTQYF
TRBV5-4	-	TRBD2	TRBJ2-7	15	TGTGCCAGCAGCTTGTGGGGACTACGGTCCTACGAGCAGTACTTC	CASSLWGLRSYEQYF
TRBV7-2	-	-	TRBJ2-7	14	TGTGCCAGCAGCTTCTTCCAGTCTTCCTACGAGCAGTACTTC	CASSFFQSSYEQYF
TRBV29-1	-	-	TRBJ1-1	14	TGCAGCGTTGACTCGGCGGGCATGAACACTGAAGCTTTCTTT	CSVDSAGMNTEAFF
TRBV19	few	-	TRBJ2-1	15	TGTGCCAGTAGTATAGATCCAGCGCCCTACAATGAGCAGTTCTTC	CASSIDPAPYNEQFF
TRBV30	-	-	TRBJ2-5	13	TGTGCCTGGAGTAGGGGGACCCAAGAGACCCAGTACTTC	CAWSRGTQETQYF
TRBV5-1	-	TRBD2	TRBJ2-1	17	TGCGCCAGCAGCTTGGGAGTCGGGACTAGCGGGGGGAATGAGCAGTTCTTC	CASSLGVGTSGGNEQFF
TRBV6-5	-	TRBD1	TRBJ1-3	13	TGTGCCAGCAGGACCGGACAGGGTCACACCATATATTTT	CASRTGQGHTIYF
TRBV2	-	-	TRBJ1-1	12	TGTGCCAGCAGTACAGGGACCACTGAAGCTTTCTTT	CASSTGTTEAFF
TRBV5-1	-	-	TRBJ1-1	13	TGCGCCAGCAGCTTGTTTCCTGTTTCTGAAGCTTTCTTT	CASSLFPVSEAFF
TRBV5-1	-	TRBD1	TRBJ2-1	15	TGCGCCAGCAGCTTGAGTACAGGGGGCCTCAATGAGCAGTTCTTC	CASSLSTGGLNEQFF
TRBV19	-	-	TRBJ1-4	16	TGTGCCAGTAGTACCCGGACAGTTTGGGGTAATGAAAAACTGTTTTTT	CASSTRTVWGNEKLFF
TRBV19	-	TRBD2	TRBJ2-6	15	TGTGCCAGCCACCCGGGGGGGTCTGGGGCCAACGTCCTGACTTTC	CASHPGGSGANVLTF
TRBV29-1	-	TRBD1	TRBJ1-1	13	TGCAGCGGGGGGACAGCTATGGGCACTGAAGCTTTCTTT	CSGGTAMGTEAFF
TRBV19	-	TRBD1	TRBJ1-4	13	TGTGCCACTTGGGGGTCAGGGGGAGAAAAACTGTTTTTT	CATWGSGGEKLFF
TRBV19	few	-	TRBJ1-2	14	TGTGCCAGTAGGAAGACAGGCTCAAACTATGGCTACACCTTC	CASRKTGSNYGYTF